The clone carrying this T cell receptor (beta chain) was observed at least ten times. The target antigen is unknown. The record originates from a study of T-cell memory formation after mild COVID-19. The overall study: The two donors had largely donor-specific TCR clusters.

Study-level results: Among contracting clones, CD4+ were mainly CM/EM and CD8+ enriched in EMRA. A subset of responding clones appeared in pre-infection memory, suggesting cross-reactive memory joined. A second wave of clones peaked on day 37, and their SARS-CoV-2 specificity went unconfirmed.

MiXCR was run by TCRdb on the 5' RACE reads, yielding one entry per CDR3 protein. The data show nearly 40,000 distinct CDR3 sequences, 5% to 7% seen once. The sequenced sample consisted of PBMCs or a T cell subset sorted from them (not recorded which). The sequence was obtained from an adult who had mild COVID-19 (a few samples of this study predate the infection). Cell type and time point are not known.

The CDR3 region has the DNA TGCGCCAGCAGCCGAGATCGGCGCACTGAAGCTTTCTTT. Amino acid sequence: CASSRDRRTEAFF. The chain uses TRBV4-3 and TRBJ1-1; D is ambiguous. CDR1 and CDR2 from the germline V gene are LGHNA and YSLEER. The CDR3 is made up of 13 amino acids. Trimming removed 4 bases from V and 4 bases from J, with 10 bases in between.